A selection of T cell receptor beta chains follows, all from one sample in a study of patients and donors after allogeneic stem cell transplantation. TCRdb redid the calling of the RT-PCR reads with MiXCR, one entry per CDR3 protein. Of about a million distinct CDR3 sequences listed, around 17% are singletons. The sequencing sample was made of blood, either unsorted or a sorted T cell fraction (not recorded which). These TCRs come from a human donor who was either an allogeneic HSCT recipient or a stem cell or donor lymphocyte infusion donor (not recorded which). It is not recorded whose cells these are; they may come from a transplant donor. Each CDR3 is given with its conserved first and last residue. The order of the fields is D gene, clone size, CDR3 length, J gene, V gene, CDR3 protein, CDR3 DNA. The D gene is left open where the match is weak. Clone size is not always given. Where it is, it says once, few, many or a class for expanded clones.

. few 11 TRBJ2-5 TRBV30 CAWSVSVTQYF TGTGCCTGGAGTGTATCGGTGACCCAGTACTTC
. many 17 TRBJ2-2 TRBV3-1 CASSPLTGAGNTGELFF TGTGCCAGCAGCCCTCTCACGGGAGCAGGAAACACCGGGGAGCTGTTTTTT
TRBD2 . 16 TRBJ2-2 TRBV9 CASSVASGTFTGELFF TGTGCCAGCAGCGTAGCTAGCGGGACATTCACCGGGGAGCTGTTTTTT
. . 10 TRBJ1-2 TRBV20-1 CSASEVGYTF TGCAGTGCTAGCGAGGTCGGCTACACCTTC
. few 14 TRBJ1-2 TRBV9 CASSVATDGYGYTF TGTGCCAGCAGCGTAGCTACGGACGGCTATGGCTACACCTTC
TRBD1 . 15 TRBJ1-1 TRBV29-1 CSATGMVRMNTEVFF TGCAGCGCGACAGGGATGGTGAGGATGAACACTGAAGTTTTCTTT
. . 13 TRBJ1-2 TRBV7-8 CASSEVRAGGYTF TGTGCCAGCAGCGAGGTCAGGGCAGGAGGCTACACCTTC
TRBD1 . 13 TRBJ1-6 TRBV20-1 CSAMGQPHSPLHF TGCAGTGCTATGGGACAGCCTCATTCACCCCTCCACTTT
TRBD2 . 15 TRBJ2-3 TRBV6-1 CASRGLAGFTDTQYF TGTGCCAGCAGGGGACTAGCGGGGTTCACAGATACGCAGTATTTT
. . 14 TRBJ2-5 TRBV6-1 CASSRGVRGETQYF TGTGCCAGCAGTCGCGGGGTTCGGGGAGAGACCCAGTACTTC
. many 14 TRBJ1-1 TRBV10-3 CAISGQGRGTEAFF TGTGCCATCAGTGGACAAGGTAGAGGCACTGAAGCTTTCTTT
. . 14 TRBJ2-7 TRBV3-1 CASSPPRKSNEQYF TGTGCCAGCAGTCCCCCCAGGAAGAGTAACGAGCAGTACTTC
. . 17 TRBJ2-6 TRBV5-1 CASSTTRGPPGANVLTF TGCGCCAGCAGCACCACCCGAGGACCTCCTGGGGCCAACGTCCTGACTTTC
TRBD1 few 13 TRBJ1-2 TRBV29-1 CSVETRGRAGYTF TGCAGCGTTGAAACCAGGGGGAGGGCTGGCTACACCTTC
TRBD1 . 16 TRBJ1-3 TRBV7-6 CASSLKTTGVGNTIYF TGTGCCAGCAGCTTAAAAACAACAGGGGTTGGAAACACCATATATTTT
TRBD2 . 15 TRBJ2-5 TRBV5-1 CASSFGTSVQETQYF TGCGCCAGCAGCTTTGGGACTAGCGTCCAAGAGACCCAGTACTTC
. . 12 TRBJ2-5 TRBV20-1 CSAAGRQETQYF TGCAGTGCAGCCGGCAGACAAGAGACCCAGTACTTC